The 16 T cell receptor beta chains below were found in one sample sequenced in a study of T cell responses to AZD1222 COVID-19 vaccine (dated by TCRdb to the early 2020s). The sample's time point label, decoded: baseline before first vaccination. Library prep was done by the immunoSEQ multiplex PCR assay. TCRdb retrieved this table from immuneACCESS and kept in-frame rearrangements only. Not all clones are present; in checked studies, unresolved V genes account for under half, and no reason is known for the remainder. Across this sample there are 90,000 to 150,000 clones, with around nine tenths seen only once. The ten largest clones represent 2.4% of the sample. The sequenced sample was peripheral blood, obtained on day 0 of AZD1222 vaccination. Source of these receptors: an adult in good health.

The rearrangement links TRBV28 to TRBJ1-1; 8 bases align to TRBD1. V was clipped by 11 bases and J by 3 bases; unmatched bases: 5. The CDR3 consists of 12 residues. Germline V gives CDR1 MDHEN, CDR2 SYDVKM. CDR3: CASQQGDTEAFF. CDR3 sequence (DNA): TGTGCCTCCCAACAGGGGGACACTGAAGCTTTCTTT.

The rearrangement links TRBV28 to TRBJ2-7; 7 nucleotides align to TRBD2. Germline CDR1 and CDR2: MDHEN and SYDVKM. CDR3 length: 12 amino acids. The V gene end was trimmed by 4 bases and the J gene end by 6 bases; junction bases not matched to a gene: 3. The CDR3 DNA reads as TGTGCCAGCAGTTCAGGGAGGGGCGAGCAGTACTTC. Translating it yields CASSSGRGEQYF.

This clone has more than one count but fewer than ten. The J gene is TRBJ2-5, the V gene TRBV24-1, with TRBD2 matching over 10 bases. J lost 2 bases, V lost 3 bases, and 2 bases had no gene match. CDR3 length: 15 residues. CDR1 and CDR2 (germline): KGHDR, SFDVKD. The CDR3 bases are TGTGCCACCAGTGATCGTAGCGGGAGGCAAGAGACCCAGTACTTC. Translated: CATSDRSGRQETQYF.

Only a few counts were recorded for this clone. The rearrangement links TRBV27 to TRBJ1-2; D uncertain. CDR1 MNHEY and CDR2 SMNVEV come from the germline V gene (reference sequence). Trimming shortened V by 6 bases and J by 3 bases, and 14 bases separated the two germline ends. CDR3 length: 14 residues. The CDR3 loop is CASRGSGRHYGYTF. The CDR3 DNA reads TGTGCCAGCAGAGGGAGTGGCAGACACTATGGCTACACCTTC.

This chain joins TRBV19 and TRBJ1-1, with D perhaps matching TRBD1 (5 bases). CDR1 and CDR2 (germline): LNHDA, SQIVND (reference sequence). This CDR3 has 14 residues. Trimming removed 1 base at V and 0 bases at J, with 6 bases between. The CDR3: CASSIGGVNTEAFF. CDR3 DNA sequence: TGTGCCAGTAGTATAGGAGGGGTGAACACTGAAGCTTTCTTT.

CDR3 amino acids: CAWSREGDGYTF. CDR3 in DNA: TGTGCCTGGTCTAGGGAGGGCGATGGCTACACCTTC. This sequence joins TRBV30 and TRBJ1-2; D gene unclear. The germline V and J ends were trimmed by 5 bases and 6 bases, with 13 bases remaining between them. The CDR3 loop spans 12 amino acids. CDR1 and CDR2 (germline): GTSNPN, SVGIG (reference sequence).

The chain uses TRBV27 and TRBJ2-3, with D perhaps matching TRBD1 (5 bases). Germline CDR1 reads MNHEY; CDR2 reads SMNVEV (reference sequence). Trimming stripped 4 bases from V and 1 base from J, with 15 bases between. This CDR3 region has 16 residues. CDR3 sequence: CASSYPRTRGTDTQYF. DNA of the CDR3: TGTGCCAGCAGTTATCCCAGGACCAGGGGCACAGATACGCAGTATTTT.

CDR3 region: CAWRIGSGTEAFF. The DNA of the CDR3 is TGTGCCTGGCGGATCGGTTCGGGGACTGAAGCTTTCTTT. The genes are TRBV30 and TRBJ1-1; no clear D. Per germline, CDR1 GTSNPN and CDR2 SVGIG (reference sequence). Trimming cost V 5 bases and J 5 bases, with 15 bases left between them. CDR3 length: 13 amino acids.

This chain joins TRBV25-1 and TRBJ2-7; D unclear. The ends were cut back, 6 bases at V and 4 bases at J, with 10 bases in the middle. This CDR3 spans 12 amino acids. Per the germline V gene, CDR1 is MGHDK and CDR2 is SYGVNS. The CDR3 DNA is TGTGCCAGCAGGGGCGGTCTTTACGAGCAGTACTTC. It specifies CASRGGLYEQYF.

The J gene is TRBJ2-4, the V gene TRBV5-1, with TRBD2 as a possible D gene (5 bases). Germline assignment: CDR1 SGHRS and CDR2 YFSETQ. Trimming cost V 0 bases and J 6 bases, with 13 bases left between them. The CDR3 is 15 residues long. DNA for the CDR3: TGCGCCAGCAGCTTGGAGACCAGAGGAGGAAACATTCAGTACTTC. Its translation: CASSLETRGGNIQYF.

The chain carries TRBV5-6 and TRBJ1-1, with a possible D match to TRBD1 (5 bases). The CDR3 contains 14 residues. V was cut by 6 bases and J by 4 bases, with 16 bases left in between. From germline, CDR1 is SGHDT and CDR2 YYEEEE. The CDR3 DNA is TGTGCCAGCACCTCGGCTATGGGGGGCACTGAAGCTTTCTTT. Its protein product is CASTSAMGGTEAFF.

CDR3 sequence reads: CASSQEGTSGPYEQYF. CDR3 nucleotide sequence: TGCGCCAGCAGCCAAGAAGGCACTAGCGGGCCTTACGAGCAGTACTTC. The chain combines TRBV4-1 with TRBJ2-7, with TRBD2 matching 9 bases. The V gene's germline CDR1 is MGHRA and CDR2 YSYEKL. The ends lost 0 bases at V and 4 bases at J; junction bases unmatched: 7. The CDR3 is 16 residues long.

The chain joins TRBV6-1 to TRBJ1-2; no clear D. Germline CDR1 reads MNHNS; CDR2 reads SASEGT. The CDR3 runs to 13 residues. The V end was cut by 2 bases, the J end by 0 bases, with 4 bases between. CDR3 residues: CASSESSNYGYTF. DNA for the CDR3: TGTGCCAGCAGTGAATCTTCTAACTATGGCTACACCTTC.

This clone occurred once. The genes are TRBV5-1 and TRBJ2-3; 9 nucleotides line up with TRBD2. The CDR3 covers 17 residues. Unmatched junction bases numbered 12, after V lost 1 base and J lost 6 bases. The germline V gene encodes CDR1 SGHRS and CDR2 YFSETQ. CDR3 in amino acids: CASSLSPSGTLADTQYF. CDR3 coding DNA: TGCGCCAGCAGCTTGTCGCCTAGCGGGACACTGGCGGATACGCAGTATTTT.

V gene TRBV5-4 combines with J gene TRBJ1-6; 10 nucleotides agree with TRBD1. The V gene end was trimmed by 4 bases and the J gene end by 5 bases; junction bases not matched to a gene: 3. The CDR3 is 15 residues long. Germline V lookup: CDR1 SGHNT, CDR2 YYREEE (reference sequence). The CDR3 spells CASSAGQGNNSPLHF. The CDR3 nucleotides read TGTGCCAGCAGCGCGGGACAGGGGAATAATTCACCCCTCCACTTT.

This chain links TRBV7-2 with TRBJ2-3; D remains ambiguous. Trimming left V 5 bases short and J 2 bases short, with 5 bases between. CDR1 is SGHTA and CDR2 is FQGNSA in the germline V gene. The CDR3 is 12 amino acids. CDR3 amino acids: CASSEPTDTQYF. The CDR3 bases are TGTGCCAGCAGCGAGCCCACAGATACGCAGTATTTT.